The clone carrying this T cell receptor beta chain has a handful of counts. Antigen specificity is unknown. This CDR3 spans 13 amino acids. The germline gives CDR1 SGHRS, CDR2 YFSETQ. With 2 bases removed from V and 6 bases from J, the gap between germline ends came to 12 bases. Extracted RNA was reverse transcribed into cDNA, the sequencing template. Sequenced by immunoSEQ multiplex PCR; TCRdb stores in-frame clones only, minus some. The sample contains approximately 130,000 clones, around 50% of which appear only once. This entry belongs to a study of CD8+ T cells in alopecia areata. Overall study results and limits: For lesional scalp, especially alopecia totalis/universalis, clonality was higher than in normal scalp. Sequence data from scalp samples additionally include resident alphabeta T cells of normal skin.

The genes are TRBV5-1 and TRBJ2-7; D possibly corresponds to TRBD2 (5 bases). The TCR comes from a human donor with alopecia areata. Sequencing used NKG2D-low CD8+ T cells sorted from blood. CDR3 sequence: CASSLEEAIEQYF. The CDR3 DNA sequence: TGCGCCAGCAGCTTAGAGGAGGCCATCGAGCAGTACTTC.